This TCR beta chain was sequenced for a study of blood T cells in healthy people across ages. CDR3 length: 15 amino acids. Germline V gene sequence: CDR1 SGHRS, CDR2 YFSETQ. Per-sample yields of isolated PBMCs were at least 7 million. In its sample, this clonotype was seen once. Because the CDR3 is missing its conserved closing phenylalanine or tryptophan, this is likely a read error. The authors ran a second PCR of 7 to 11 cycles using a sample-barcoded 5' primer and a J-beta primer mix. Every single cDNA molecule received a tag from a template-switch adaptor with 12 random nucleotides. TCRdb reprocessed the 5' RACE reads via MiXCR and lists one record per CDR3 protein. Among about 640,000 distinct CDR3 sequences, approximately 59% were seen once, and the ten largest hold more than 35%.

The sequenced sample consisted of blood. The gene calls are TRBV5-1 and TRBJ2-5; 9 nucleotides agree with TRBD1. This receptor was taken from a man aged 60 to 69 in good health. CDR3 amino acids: CVSSPQGQGQETQYL. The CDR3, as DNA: TGCGTCAGCAGCCCGCAGGGACAGGGCCAAGAGACCCAGTACCTC.